These T cell receptor beta chains were read from a single sample in a study of blood T cell repertoires in COVID-19. The assay was immunoSEQ multiplex PCR, and TCRdb's table has in-frame clones only and misses some. Of roughly 500,000 clones in the sample, 89% are singletons; the top ten hold around 0.9%. The sequenced material came from peripheral blood. The receptors originated from a man in his late teens or twenties with COVID-19, enrolled during active disease. Both conserved end residues are part of each CDR3. The D gene is left open where the match is weak. Some rows mark clone size as missing; the rest say once, few, many or name a class of expanded clone.

J,D,size,V,CDR3,DNA
TRBJ2-1,TRBD2,.,TRBV19,CASRPGLAGVNEQFF,TGTGCCAGTAGGCCGGGACTAGCGGGAGTTAATGAGCAGTTCTTC
TRBJ1-2,.,.,TRBV7-9,CASSQLGGYGYTF,TGTGCCAGCAGCCAATTAGGGGGCTATGGCTACACCTTC
TRBJ1-5,.,.,TRBV27,CASSPSGLGQPQHF,TGTGCCAGCAGCCCTTCGGGGTTGGGTCAGCCCCAGCATTTT
TRBJ1-6,.,.,TRBV5-5,CASSLVQGTVPYNSPLHF,TGTGCCAGCAGCTTGGTTCAGGGTACGGTTCCGTATAATTCACCCCTCCACTTT
TRBJ1-2,.,once,TRBV3-1/TRBV3-2,CASSPQLGHNWPGYTF,TGTGCCAGCAGCCCTCAACTCGGACATAATTGGCCTGGCTACACCTTC
TRBJ1-2,.,.,TRBV19,CASSPGEGIPWAGYTF,TGTGCCAGTAGTCCCGGGGAGGGGATTCCTTGGGCTGGCTACACCTTC
TRBJ2-7,.,.,TRBV6-5,CASSSGHGGKQYF,TGTGCCAGCAGTTCCGGGCATGGGGGGAAGCAGTACTTC
TRBJ2-3,TRBD2,.,TRBV15,CATSRDSMGLGSQYF,TGTGCCACCAGCAGAGATTCTATGGGACTAGGGTCGCAGTATTTT
TRBJ1-5,.,.,TRBV24-1,CATSDSRDSNQPQHF,TGTGCCACCAGTGATTCTAGAGATAGCAATCAGCCCCAGCATTTT
TRBJ1-3,.,.,TRBV9,CASSVEGLAGNTIYF,TGTGCCAGCAGCGTCGAGGGTCTCGCTGGAAACACCATATATTTT
TRBJ2-3,TRBD1,.,TRBV7-2,CASSLGGQGANTQYF,TGTGCCAGCAGCTTAGGGGGACAGGGGGCGAATACGCAGTATTTT
TRBJ2-5,TRBD2,.,TRBV2,CASRDRAGGETQYF,TGTGCCAGCAGGGACAGAGCGGGAGGAGAGACCCAGTACTTC
TRBJ2-7,.,.,TRBV4-2,CASSQEGNDYYEQYF,TGTGCCAGCAGCCAAGAAGGGAACGACTACTACGAGCAGTACTTC
TRBJ2-5,TRBD1,.,TRBV11-2,CASSWTGSQETQYF,TGTGCCAGCAGCTGGACAGGGTCCCAAGAGACCCAGTACTTC
TRBJ2-7,.,.,TRBV5-1,CASSLDGAPGEYEQYF,TGCGCCAGCAGCTTGGATGGGGCGCCGGGGGAGTACGAGCAGTACTTC
TRBJ2-7,.,.,TRBV19,CASSDRGSRQYEQYF,TGTGCCAGTAGTGACCGGGGTAGTCGGCAGTACGAGCAGTACTTC
TRBJ2-7,.,.,TRBV7-8,CASSLSPWPEQYF,TGTGCCAGCAGCTTATCTCCGTGGCCCGAGCAGTACTTC
TRBJ1-2,TRBD1,.,TRBV2,CASTQQGDYGYTF,TGTGCCAGCACTCAACAGGGGGACTATGGCTACACCTTC
TRBJ1-2,.,.,TRBV6-1,CASSEDRGYGYTF,TGTGCCAGCAGTGAAGATAGGGGGTATGGCTACACCTTC
TRBJ2-1,TRBD2,.,TRBV9,CASSASAGGRYNEQFF,TGTGCCAGCAGCGCCTCAGCGGGAGGGCGCTACAATGAGCAGTTCTTC
TRBJ2-1,TRBD2,.,TRBV24-1,CATSGLAGGKQFF,TGTGCCACCAGTGGACTAGCGGGAGGAAAGCAGTTCTTC
TRBJ2-2,.,.,TRBV11-3,CASSLWESDTGELFF,TGTGCCAGCAGCTTGTGGGAGAGTGACACCGGGGAGCTGTTTTTT
TRBJ2-3,.,.,TRBV7-9,CASTSTLEDTQYF,TGTGCCAGCACCTCTACCCTTGAAGATACGCAGTATTTT
TRBJ1-6,.,.,TRBV6-2/TRBV6-3,CASSYIRASYNSPLHF,TGTGCCAGCAGTTACATCAGGGCCTCCTATAATTCACCCCTCCACTTT
TRBJ1-4,.,.,TRBV7-9,CASQQGYEKLFF,TGTGCCAGCCAACAGGGCTATGAAAAACTGTTTTTT
TRBJ1-5,.,.,TRBV29-1,CSVSGFQSNQPQHF,TGCAGCGTTTCAGGGTTTCAAAGCAATCAGCCCCAGCATTTT
TRBJ2-3,.,.,TRBV24-1,CATSTGATDTQYF,TGTGCCACCAGTACGGGAGCCACAGATACGCAGTATTTT
TRBJ2-2,.,.,TRBV7-6,CASSAQGAGAGELFF,TGTGCCAGCAGCGCACAGGGCGCCGGGGCCGGGGAGCTGTTTTTT
TRBJ2-7,TRBD2,.,TRBV6-5,CASSFDLAGASYEQYF,TGTGCCAGCAGTTTCGACCTAGCGGGAGCCTCCTACGAGCAGTACTTC
TRBJ2-1,.,.,TRBV16,CASSPQNNEQFF,TGTGCCAGCAGCCCACAGAACAATGAGCAGTTCTTC
TRBJ1-4,TRBD1,few,TRBV5-6,CASSSDRGFNEKLFF,TGTGCCAGCAGCTCCGACAGGGGTTTTAATGAAAAACTGTTTTTT
TRBJ1-2,TRBD1,.,TRBV3-1/TRBV3-2,CASRNTGGRFGYTF,TGTGCCAGCAGAAATACAGGGGGGAGGTTTGGCTACACCTTC
TRBJ1-2,.,once,TRBV6-5,CASSYSPAGEGGYTF,TGTGCCAGCAGTTACTCCCCGGCAGGGGAAGGTGGCTACACCTTC
TRBJ1-5,.,.,TRBV7-8,CASSLAQGWQPQHF,TGTGCCAGCAGCTTAGCCCAGGGCTGGCAGCCCCAGCATTTT
TRBJ1-5,.,.,TRBV27,CASSSIRQNQPQHF,TGTGCCAGCAGTTCTATACGACAGAATCAGCCCCAGCATTTT